The text below deals with one T cell receptor beta chain. Germline CDR1 MNHNS, CDR2 SASEGT. CDR3 length: 14 amino acids. Trimming took off 2 bases at V and 4 bases at J, with 10 bases between the two ends. Generated by immunoSEQ multiplex PCR, the TCRdb table keeps only in-frame clones and is missing some. The sample yields roughly 40,000 clones, 85% to 95% seen once. The record originates from a study of T cell changes during pregnancy in multiple sclerosis. The source was CD4+ T cells from peripheral blood mononuclear cells, collected in the second trimester of pregnancy. The source of this sequence is a female donor with multiple sclerosis, enrolled in a pregnancy study. V usage is TRBV6-1 and J usage is TRBJ2-3, with no clear D. CDR3 loop: CASSEPASADTQYF. CDR3 DNA: TGTGCCAGCAGTGAACCCGCGTCGGCAGATACGCAGTATTTT.